This passage covers 32 T cell receptor beta chains from one sample sequenced in a study of CD8 T cells in Susac syndrome. Reverse transcription of about 0.5 to 1 ug RNA was carried out with random hexamers. A single record per CDR3 protein comes from TCRdb applying MiXCR to the immunoSEQ multiplex PCR reads. The sample shows about 200,000 distinct CDR3 sequences, about 95% of them seen only once. Sequencing input: CD4+ T cells from PBMCs. These receptors originate from a human donor with multiple sclerosis.

This sequence joins TRBV14 and TRBJ1-1; the D gene is possibly TRBD1 (5 bases). Germline values: CDR1 SGHDN, CDR2 FVKESK. This CDR3 contains 13 residues. Trimming took 4 bases from V and 6 from J, leaving 12 bases between them. The CDR3 DNA is TGTGCCAGCAGCCTTCATGGGGCCGCTGAAGCTTTCTTT. It is translated as CASSLHGAAEAFF.

This clonotype was detected once. The CDR3 coding sequence is TGTGCTACCAGGCGGGAGGTTGGCACAGATACGCAGTATTTT. It codes for CATRREVGTDTQYF. The chain carries TRBV12-5 and TRBJ2-3; 8 bases are shared with TRBD2. CDR3 length: 14 amino acids. Trimming cost V 10 bases and J 1 base; bases outside gene matches: 7. CDR1 LGHNT and CDR2 FRNRAP come from the germline V gene. Drawing the rest from reference TRBV12-5 and TRBJ2-3, the complete variable domain is DARVTQTPRHKVTEMGQEVTMRCQPILGHNTVFWYRQTMMQGLELLAYFRNRAPLDDSGMPKDRFSAEMPDATLATLKIQPSEPRDSAVYFCATRREVGTDTQYFGPGTRLTVL.

The rearrangement uses TRBV7-9 and TRBJ2-5; 9 bases align to TRBD1. Germline V lookup: CDR1 SEHNR, CDR2 FQNEAQ (reference sequence). This CDR3 has 11 residues. The junction had 3 bases not matched to a gene; V was cut back by 4 bases and J by 12 bases. CDR3 residues: CASSSGQGKYF. For the CDR3, the DNA is TGTGCCAGCAGCTCGGGACAGGGAAAGTACTTC.

This sequence joins TRBV2 and TRBJ2-1; D is unclear. The end of the DNA fits TRBJ2-7 better, so the J call may be wrong. Germline V CDR1 and CDR2: SNHLY, FYNNEI. The CDR3 totals 9 residues. The CDR3 spells CASSPRQYF. In DNA form, the CDR3 reads TGTGCCAGCAGTCCCCGGCAGTACTTC.

The chain is built from TRBV29-1 and TRBJ2-1; 7 bases line up with TRBD1. The V and J ends lost 3 bases and 2 bases, in that order; junction bases with no gene match: 7. Per germline, CDR1 SQVTM and CDR2 ANQGSEA. The CDR3 contains 15 residues. CDR3 nucleotides: TGCAGCGTTGAGATCAGGGGGACAACCTACAATGAGCAGTTCTTC. Translated, it gives CSVEIRGTTYNEQFF.

The chain is built from TRBV18 and TRBJ2-7; the D gene is possibly TRBD1 (5 bases). CDR1 is KGHSH and CDR2 is LQKENI in the germline V gene. There are 12 residues in the CDR3. The germline V and J ends were trimmed by 8 bases and 5 bases, with 13 bases remaining between them. CDR3 in DNA: TGTGCCAGCGGGTCAGGGTCCCACGAGCAGTACTTC. Translated, it gives CASGSGSHEQYF.

The rearrangement joins TRBV27 to TRBJ1-6; D uncertain. V lost 9 bases, J lost 2 bases, and 5 bases lay in between. Germline values: CDR1 MNHEY, CDR2 SMNVEV (reference sequence). This CDR3 region has 12 residues. The CDR3, as DNA: TGTGCCAGGGGAGCCTATAATTCACCCCTCCACTTT. Protein sequence: CARGAYNSPLHF.

This clonotype appeared once. The chain recombines TRBV9 with TRBJ2-7; 7 bases agree with TRBD2. This CDR3 contains 14 residues. Trimming cost V 3 bases and J 1 base; bases outside gene matches: 4. The germline gives CDR1 SGDLS, CDR2 YYNGEE. CDR3 residues: CASSARGESYEQYF. CDR3 coding DNA: TGTGCCAGCAGCGCCCGGGGGGAGTCCTACGAGCAGTACTTC.

The V gene is TRBV24-1, the J gene TRBJ2-1; D gene unclear. Trimming shortened V by 4 bases and J by 1 base, and 10 bases separated the two germline ends. This CDR3 contains 15 residues. The germline V gene encodes CDR1 KGHDR and CDR2 SFDVKD. The CDR3 loop reads CATSEDNLSYNEQFF. Written as DNA, the CDR3 is TGTGCCACCAGTGAGGATAACCTATCCTACAATGAGCAGTTCTTC.

The V call is TRBV6-1, the J call TRBJ2-5, with TRBD2 identical over 13 bases. Germline CDR1 MNHNS, CDR2 SASEGT. The junction had 8 bases not matched to a gene; V was cut back by 5 bases and J by 2 bases. This CDR3 has 17 residues. Written as DNA, the CDR3 is TGTGCCAGCAGTCCCTCCCGGACTAGCGGGGGACAAGAGACCCAGTACTTC. Amino acid sequence: CASSPSRTSGGQETQYF.

The gene calls are TRBV19 and TRBJ2-1; maybe TRBD1 (6 bases). CDR3 length: 14 residues. CDR1 and CDR2 from the germline V gene are LNHDA and SQIVND (reference sequence). V lost 10 bases and J lost 0, with 13 bases in between. The CDR3 protein is CATTTGNSYNEQFF. Here the CDR3 DNA reads TGTGCCACCACCACAGGGAACTCCTACAATGAGCAGTTCTTC. Using reference TRBV19 and TRBJ2-1 for the parts outside the CDR3, the full variable domain is DGGITQSPKYLFRKEGQNVTLSCEQNLNHDAMYWYRQDPGQGLRLIYYSQIVNDFQKGDIAEGYSVSREKKESFPLTVTSAQKNPTAFYLCATTTGNSYNEQFFGPGTRLTVL.

In its sample, this clonotype was seen a few times. The CDR3 is CSVGEETQYF. CDR3 nucleotides: TGCAGCGTTGGAGAAGAGACCCAGTACTTC. The chain combines TRBV29-1 with TRBJ2-5; D unresolved. The V and J ends lost 4 bases and 3 bases respectively, with 3 bases between them. Germline V gene sequence: CDR1 SQVTM, CDR2 ANQGSEA. There are 10 residues in the CDR3. Full variable domain (outside the CDR3, taken from reference TRBV29-1 and TRBJ2-5): SAVISQKPSRDICQRGTSLTIQCQVDSQVTMMFWYRQQPGQSLTLIATANQGSEATYESGFVIDKFPISRPNLTFSTLTVSNMSPEDSSIYLCSVGEETQYFGPGTRLLVL.

The V call is TRBV30, the J call TRBJ2-1; D might be TRBD2 (5 bases). Trimming pared 4 bases from V and 7 bases from J, leaving 11 bases between. The CDR3 extends over 12 amino acids. Germline CDR1 GTSNPN, CDR2 SVGIG (reference sequence). CDR3 region: CAWIPGSNEQFF. As DNA, the CDR3 is TGTGCCTGGATCCCGGGAAGTAATGAGCAGTTCTTC. Using reference TRBV30 and TRBJ2-1 for the parts outside the CDR3, the full variable domain is SQTIHQWPATLVQPVGSPLSLECTVEGTSNPNLYWYRQAAGRGLQLLFYSVGIGQISSEVPQNLSASRPQDRQFILSSKKLLLSDSGFYLCAWIPGSNEQFFGPGTRLTVL.

The chain recombines TRBV5-1 with TRBJ2-3, with no clear D. CDR1 SGHRS and CDR2 YFSETQ come from the germline V gene. Trimming removed 4 bases from V and 2 bases from J, with 5 bases in between. The CDR3 has 12 amino acids. The CDR3: CASSIDTDTQYF. CDR3 nucleotide sequence: TGCGCCAGCAGCATAGACACAGATACGCAGTATTTT.

The chain employs TRBV20-1 and TRBJ2-3; no clear D. Trimming shortened V by 2 bases and J by 0 bases, and 9 bases separated the two germline ends. Germline CDR1 and CDR2: DFQATT and SNEGSKA (reference sequence). This CDR3 region has 14 residues. CDR3 bases: TGCAGTGCTAGAATGGGGTATAGCACAGATACGCAGTATTTT. The encoded protein is CSARMGYSTDTQYF.

The chain joins TRBV20-1 to TRBJ2-3; possible D gene TRBD2, 6 bases. Trimming stripped 3 bases from V and 3 bases from J, with 10 bases between. Germline loops: CDR1 DFQATT, CDR2 SNEGSKA (reference sequence). The CDR3 contains 13 residues. CDR3 loop: CSASGRETDTQYF. CDR3 DNA: TGCAGTGCTAGTGGCCGGGAGACAGATACGCAGTATTTT.

The chain employs TRBV23-1 and TRBJ1-6; D gene unclear. TRBV23-1 is filed as an ORF, its function uncertain. Trimming stripped 5 bases from V and 6 bases from J, with 17 bases between. There are 16 residues in the CDR3. The chain's CDR3 is CASSETRTEGNSPLHF. The CDR3 DNA reads TGCGCCAGCAGTGAAACCCGGACGGAGGGTAATTCACCCCTCCACTTT.

V usage is TRBV11-2 and J usage is TRBJ2-1; a weak D match, TRBD2 (6 bases). V was clipped by 2 bases and J by 6 bases, with 14 bases between them. Germline V CDR1 and CDR2: SGHAT, FQNNGV. The CDR3 length is 15 residues. CDR3 loop: CASSLPRDPPNEQFF. CDR3 sequence (DNA): TGTGCCAGCAGCTTACCGCGGGACCCCCCCAATGAGCAGTTCTTC.

The rearrangement uses TRBV15 and TRBJ2-3; 9 nucleotides align to TRBD1. The CDR3 runs to 16 residues. Looked up from germline, CDR1 is LNHNV and CDR2 is YYDKDF (reference sequence). J gave up 3 bases and V 0 bases, and 4 bases lay outside the gene matches. CDR3 amino acids: CATSRERQGGTDTQYF. The CDR3 DNA reads as TGTGCCACCAGCAGAGAGAGACAGGGGGGGACAGATACGCAGTATTTT.

The rearrangement uses TRBV27 and TRBJ2-4; 12 bases agree with TRBD1. Germline V CDR1 and CDR2: MNHEY, SMNVEV (reference sequence). The trim removed 4 bases at V and 7 bases at J, leaving 5 bases unmatched. The CDR3 runs 15 residues. CDR3: CASSSSGQGANIQYF. CDR3 sequence (DNA): TGTGCCAGCAGTTCCTCGGGACAGGGGGCGAACATTCAGTACTTC.

V is TRBV14 and J is TRBJ2-7; D gene unclear. This CDR3 spans 11 amino acids. The ends were cut back, 2 bases at V and 4 bases at J, with 3 bases in the middle. Per germline, CDR1 SGHDN and CDR2 FVKESK. This chain's CDR3 is CASSQNYEQYF. The DNA of the CDR3 is TGTGCCAGCAGCCAAAATTACGAGCAGTACTTC. Drawing the rest from reference TRBV14 and TRBJ2-7, the complete variable domain is EAGVTQFPSHSVIEKGQTVTLRCDPISGHDNLYWYRRVMGKEIKFLLHFVKESKQDESGMPNNRFLAERTGGTYSTLKVQPAELEDSGVYFCASSQNYEQYFGPGTRLTVT.

The CDR3 DNA is TGTGCCAGCAGCCCGGGCGGGGGAGACTCCTACAATGAGCAGTTCTTC. It specifies CASSPGGGDSYNEQFF. The V gene is TRBV5-4, the J gene TRBJ2-1, with 7 bases identical to TRBD2. The CDR3 runs to 16 residues. V lost 4 bases to trimming and J lost 0 bases; unmatched junction nucleotides: 7. CDR1 is SGHNT and CDR2 is YYREEE in the germline V gene (reference sequence).

The chain couples TRBV11-3 to TRBJ2-5, with 7 bases aligning to TRBD2. Germline trimming cut 4 bases from V and 7 bases from J; bases unmatched to any gene: 3. Germline assignment: CDR1 SGHNT and CDR2 YENEEA. The CDR3 contains 12 residues. CDR3 sequence (DNA): TGTGCCAGCAGCTATAGGGAGGGGACCCAGTACTTC. Translated, it gives CASSYREGTQYF.

The chain is built from TRBV20-1 and TRBJ2-7; no definite D call. Germline-derived CDR1 and CDR2 are DFQATT and SNEGSKA (reference sequence). V was shortened by 3 bases and J by 4 bases, with 10 bases between the two germline ends. The CDR3 runs 12 residues. CDR3 sequence reads: CSARFMGYEQYF. The CDR3 DNA is TGCAGTGCTAGGTTCATGGGGTACGAGCAGTACTTC.

The chain is built from TRBV20-1 and TRBJ2-2, with D possibly being TRBD1 (6 bases). Trimming took off 6 bases at V and 6 bases at J, with 11 bases between the two ends. The CDR3 is 12 residues long. In germline, CDR1 is DFQATT, CDR2 SNEGSKA (reference sequence). DNA for the CDR3: TGCAGTGCGTTACAGGGTCCCGGGGAGCTGTTTTTT. Translation: CSALQGPGELFF.

The chain links TRBV29-1 to TRBJ1-4, with unresolved D. CDR1 is SQVTM and CDR2 is ANQGSEA in the germline V gene. The CDR3 runs to 13 residues. Trimming removed 7 bases from V and 2 bases from J, with 11 bases in between. CDR3 DNA: TGCAGCGCCGAGCTGGGGACTAATGAAAAACTGTTTTTT. This sequence encodes CSAELGTNEKLFF.

This chain connects TRBV7-9 to TRBJ2-7, with D possibly being TRBD2 (5 bases). V was shortened by 5 bases and J by 2 bases, with 13 bases between the two germline ends. The CDR3 covers 14 residues. The germline V gene has CDR1 SEHNR and CDR2 FQNEAQ (reference sequence). The CDR3: CASSDRTRPYEQYF. CDR3 in DNA: TGTGCCAGCAGCGACCGGACTCGTCCCTACGAGCAGTACTTC.

This rearrangement joins TRBV5-1 to TRBJ1-1; the match to TRBD1 covers 7 bases. Germline CDR1 and CDR2: SGHRS and YFSETQ. The CDR3 sequence is 15 residues long. The trim removed 4 bases at V and 1 base at J, leaving 7 bases unmatched. CDR3 region: CASSVPGTANTEAFF. The CDR3 DNA sequence: TGCGCCAGCAGCGTGCCCGGGACAGCGAACACTGAAGCTTTCTTT.

This chain uses TRBV20-1 with TRBJ2-7; 10 positions agree with TRBD2. This CDR3 contains 14 residues. Germline lookup yields CDR1 DFQATT and CDR2 SNEGSKA (reference sequence). V dropped 5 bases and J dropped 7; count of bases not matched to a gene: 11. The CDR3 region has the DNA TGCAGTGCTGTAGCGGGGGGCTCTCCGCGGGAGCAGTACTTC. It translates to CSAVAGGSPREQYF.

The chain links TRBV4-1 to TRBJ1-1, with D possibly being TRBD1 (5 bases). Looked up from germline, CDR1 is MGHRA and CDR2 is YSYEKL. CDR3 size: 15 residues. The V gene lost 4 bases and the J gene lost 1 base, with 13 bases spanning the gap. The CDR3 sequence is CASSPPGQANTEAFF. For the CDR3, the DNA is TGCGCCAGCAGCCCCCCGGGGCAGGCGAACACTGAAGCTTTCTTT.

CDR3 sequence reads: CSASRSGGDEKLFF. CDR3 in DNA: TGCAGTGCTAGTCGGTCAGGGGGAGACGAAAAACTGTTTTTT. This chain links TRBV20-1 with TRBJ1-4; 7 positions agree with TRBD1. The CDR3 consists of 14 residues. Germline V gene sequence: CDR1 DFQATT, CDR2 SNEGSKA (reference sequence). The trim removed 3 bases at V and 8 bases at J, leaving 9 bases unmatched.

The chain is built from TRBV19 and TRBJ2-1, with TRBD1 identical over 9 bases. Germline lookup yields CDR1 LNHDA and CDR2 SQIVND (reference sequence). CDR3 length: 19 amino acids. With 1 base clipped from V and 0 bases from J, the junction kept 10 bases outside the gene matches. Here the CDR3 DNA reads TGTGCCAGTAGTATAGTGGGACAGGGTCGGTTGAGCTCCTACAATGAGCAGTTCTTC. Its translation is CASSIVGQGRLSSYNEQFF.